These 21 T cell receptor beta chains share one sample of origin, sequenced in a study of cytotoxic CD8 clonotypes in ibrutinib-treated CLL. Clones were sequenced by immunoSEQ multiplex PCR, and TCRdb holds only the in-frame ones, with some missing. The sample has around 140,000 clones; approximately 85% are singletons. The sample in question was PBMCs, obtained after 24 months of ibrutinib treatment. Source of these receptors: a human donor with chronic lymphocytic leukemia.

The chain joins TRBV19 to TRBJ2-5; tentatively, D is TRBD1 or TRBD2 (5 bases each). The CDR3 extends over 15 amino acids. Germline V gene data show CDR1 as LNHDA and CDR2 as SQIVND (reference sequence). V lost 6 bases and J 1 base, leaving 15 bases between the germline ends. CDR3 sequence: CASSLGRGFQETQYF. The CDR3 coding sequence is TGTGCCAGTAGCCTGGGACGGGGTTTCCAAGAGACCCAGTACTTC.

The chain combines TRBV29-1 with TRBJ1-4; D may be TRBD1 (6 bases). The CDR3 length is 14 residues. V was clipped by 6 bases and J by 3 bases, with 14 bases between them. Germline values: CDR1 SQVTM, CDR2 ANQGSEA. The CDR3 DNA follows: TGCAGCGTCCGCTCAGGGGTACCTAATGAAAAACTGTTTTTT. Translating it yields CSVRSGVPNEKLFF.

The rearrangement links TRBV19 to TRBJ2-3; D gene ambiguous. The V end lost 5 bases, the J end lost 6 bases, and 12 bases lay between the germline ends. The CDR3 is 13 residues long. CDR1 is LNHDA, CDR2 SQIVND, per germline (reference sequence). CDR3 nucleotide sequence: TGTGCCAGTAGTTTGGGAAAAGGGGATACGCAGTATTTT. It is translated as CASSLGKGDTQYF.

The chain links TRBV19 to TRBJ2-7; 13 bases align to TRBD2. V lost 2 bases and J lost 4; bases outside the gene matches: 2. Germline CDR1 and CDR2: LNHDA and SQIVND (reference sequence). The CDR3 spans 15 residues. This CDR3 reads CASSIPTSGRYEQYF. CDR3 nucleotide sequence: TGTGCCAGTAGTATACCGACTAGCGGGAGGTACGAGCAGTACTTC.

The J gene is TRBJ1-5, the V gene TRBV4-1; tentatively, D is TRBD1 (5 bases). CDR3 length equals 15 residues. Germline CDR1 MGHRA, CDR2 YSYEKL. V lost 0 bases and J 4 bases, leaving 10 bases between the germline ends. CDR3 sequence: CASSQDRQLNQPQHF. DNA of the CDR3: TGCGCCAGCAGCCAAGATCGACAGCTAAATCAGCCCCAGCATTTT.

This chain connects TRBV21-1 to TRBJ2-5; the table's D gene call, TRBD2, was not cross checked with the DNA. TRBV21-1 constitutes a pseudogene. This CDR3 is 16 amino acids long. The DNA for the CDR3 is TGTGCCAGCAGCGCCCTAGAGGAGGCGGGGGAAGAGACCCAGTACTTC. It translates to CASSALEEAGEETQYF.

The rearrangement links TRBV5-1 to TRBJ1-2; 9 bases match TRBD1. Germline trimming cut 4 bases from V and 5 bases from J; bases unmatched to any gene: 6. The CDR3 loop spans 14 amino acids. Per the germline V gene, CDR1 is SGHRS and CDR2 is YFSETQ. CDR3 sequence (DNA): TGCGCCAGCAGCGGGGGACAGGGAGGATATGGCTACACCTTC. Its translation: CASSGGQGGYGYTF.

This clone has just a few counts. J is TRBJ2-7 and V is TRBV2; 12 nucleotides match TRBD2. J was trimmed by 5 bases and V by 4 bases; bases with no gene match: 6. The CDR3 runs 15 residues. CDR1 is SNHLY, CDR2 FYNNEI, per germline. The CDR3 loop is CASSASSGRGHEQYF. The CDR3 nucleotides are TGTGCCAGCAGTGCTTCTAGCGGGAGGGGGCACGAGCAGTACTTC.

V and J are TRBV6-1 and TRBJ2-1, with D possibly TRBD1 on 6 matching bases. CDR1 MNHNS and CDR2 SASEGT come from the germline V gene. Trimming cost V 3 bases and J 15 bases, with 21 bases left between them. The CDR3 is 14 residues long. CDR3 protein: CASSDQLQGRAPFF. The CDR3, as DNA: TGTGCCAGCAGTGACCAACTCCAGGGGAGAGCTCCGTTCTTC.

The chain carries TRBV2 and TRBJ2-3, with 8 bases identical to TRBD1. The CDR3 is 14 amino acids. J was trimmed by 6 bases and V by 6 bases; bases with no gene match: 8. Germline CDR1 is SNHLY and CDR2 is FYNNEI. CDR3 DNA: TGTGCCAGCAGCGCAGGGGGCCCCACCGATACGCAGTATTTT. Protein sequence: CASSAGGPTDTQYF.

Of note for this clone: In the same sample, other DNA sequences code for this CDR3. This chain connects TRBV7-9 to TRBJ2-2; D might be TRBD2 (5 bases). CDR1 is SEHNR and CDR2 is FQNEAQ in the germline V gene (reference sequence). Trimming stripped 3 bases from V and 5 bases from J, with 10 bases between. This CDR3 is 14 amino acids long. Written as DNA, the CDR3 is TGTGCCAGCAGCTTGGGCGGGTGGACCGGGGAGCTGTTTTTT. It codes for CASSLGGWTGELFF.

The V and J genes are TRBV6-6 and TRBJ2-3; TRBD2 might be the D (5 bases). Trimming took off 6 bases at V and 2 bases at J, with 12 bases between the two ends. The CDR3 contains 14 residues. Germline loops: CDR1 MNHNY, CDR2 SVGAGI (reference sequence). CDR3 bases: TGTGCCAGCAGCCTGAGAGGGTCCACAGATACGCAGTATTTT. This codes for CASSLRGSTDTQYF.

The V gene is TRBV4-3, the J gene TRBJ1-3, with D maybe TRBD1 (5 bases). The length of the CDR3 is 15 residues. Trimming shortened V by 1 base and J by 2 bases, and 9 bases separated the two germline ends. Germline V gene lookup returns CDR1 LGHNA and CDR2 YSLEER. In nucleotides, the CDR3 is TGCGCCAGCAGCCAAGCCCTCAGGGCTGGAAACACCATATATTTT. Amino acid sequence: CASSQALRAGNTIYF.

The genes are TRBV7-9 and TRBJ2-3; 8 bases align to TRBD2. This CDR3 is built from 16 residues. Germline CDR1 reads SEHNR; CDR2 reads FQNEAQ (reference sequence). V gave up 4 bases and J gave up 6 bases; unmatched junction bases: 12. CDR3: CASSSAPGGLADTQYF. The CDR3 coding sequence is TGTGCCAGCAGCTCCGCCCCGGGAGGGTTAGCTGATACGCAGTATTTT.

V usage is TRBV15 and J usage is TRBJ2-1; D is possibly TRBD1 (6 bases). The CDR3 has 16 amino acids. Germline CDR1 is LNHNV and CDR2 is YYDKDF (reference sequence). Trimming shortened V by 5 bases and J by 8 bases, and 22 bases separated the two germline ends. In DNA form, the CDR3 reads TGTGCCACCAGCGGAGGCGGCAGGGGAGACGGCGATGAGCAGTTCTTC. It is translated as CATSGGGRGDGDEQFF. Complete variable domain (other parts from reference TRBV15 and TRBJ2-1): DAMVIQNPRYQVTQFGKPVTLSCSQTLNHNVMYWYQQKSSQAPKLLFHYYDKDFNNEADTPDNFQSRRPNTSFCFLDIRSPGLGDTAMYLCATSGGGRGDGDEQFFGPGTRLTVL.

The chain has TRBV10-2 and TRBJ2-3; 10 bases are shared with TRBD2. CDR3 length equals 13 residues. Unmatched junction bases numbered 9, after V lost 8 bases and J lost 10 bases. In germline, CDR1 is WSHSY, CDR2 SAAADI. The CDR3 DNA reads TGCGCCAGCCGACCTACTAGCGGGGACGCGCAGTATTTT. Translation gives CASRPTSGDAQYF.

The V and J genes are TRBV7-2 and TRBJ2-7, with 10 bases matching TRBD1. The CDR3 consists of 15 residues. Germline values: CDR1 SGHTA, CDR2 FQGNSA. The ends lost 0 bases at V and 6 bases at J; junction bases unmatched: 5. The CDR3 protein is CASSLAGTGVSEQYF. The CDR3 region has the DNA TGTGCCAGCAGCTTAGCCGGGACAGGGGTAAGCGAGCAGTACTTC.

The genes are TRBV18 and TRBJ2-2; 11 bases agree with TRBD2. Germline CDR1 is KGHSH and CDR2 is LQKENI. The CDR3 runs 17 residues. The ends lost 4 bases at V and 4 bases at J; junction bases unmatched: 8. The CDR3 loop is CASSLTSGSGGTGELFF. The CDR3, as DNA: TGTGCCAGCTCACTTACTAGCGGGAGCGGTGGCACCGGGGAGCTGTTTTTT. Drawing the rest from reference TRBV18 and TRBJ2-2, the complete variable domain is NAGVMQNPRHLVRRRGQEARLRCSPMKGHSHVYWYRQLPEEGLKFMVYLQKENIIDESGMPKERFSAEFPKEGPSILRIQQVVRGDSAAYFCASSLTSGSGGTGELFFGEGSRLTVL.

The J gene is TRBJ1-1, the V gene TRBV5-1; D not resolved. Between the trimmed V and J ends, which lost 3 bases and 3 bases, there was a span of 15 bases. The CDR3 sequence is 15 residues long. CDR1 SGHRS and CDR2 YFSETQ come from the germline V gene. CDR3 residues: CASSWSPQRDTEAFF. CDR3 DNA sequence: TGCGCCAGCAGCTGGTCACCTCAGAGGGACACTGAAGCTTTCTTT.

The rearrangement links TRBV6-4 to TRBJ1-6, with TRBD1 matching 8 bases. The germline V gene encodes CDR1 MRHNA and CDR2 SNTAGT. V lost 8 bases to trimming and J lost 7 bases; unmatched junction nucleotides: 10. The CDR3 sequence is 15 residues long. This chain's CDR3 is CASVLAGGRNSPLHF. The CDR3 bases are TGTGCCAGCGTTCTTGCAGGGGGCAGGAATTCACCCCTCCACTTT.

This clone has more than one count but fewer than ten. V is TRBV29-1 and J is TRBJ1-1; a weak D match, TRBD1 (5 bases). The germline V and J ends were trimmed by 5 bases and 2 bases, with 12 bases remaining between them. Germline loops: CDR1 SQVTM, CDR2 ANQGSEA. CDR3 length equals 13 residues. This chain's CDR3 is CSVQRGQNTEAFF. The CDR3 nucleotides are TGCAGCGTTCAGCGGGGCCAAAACACTGAAGCTTTCTTT.